The following is a T cell receptor (beta chain) sequence with its context. What it binds is not known. This record comes from a study of T-cell memory formation after mild COVID-19. Study as a whole: Clusters of TCRs were largely donor specific.

MiXCR was run by TCRdb on the 5' RACE reads, yielding one entry per CDR3 protein. This sample carries tens of thousands of distinct CDR3 sequences, 16% of them seen once, and the ten largest clones take 31%. Broader study findings: Pre-infection memory already had some responding clones, implying cross-reactive memory joined. Clones contracting over day 15 to 85 were CD4/CD8 balanced, with later expanders leaning CD4+. In second-wave clones peaking day 37, SARS-CoV-2 specificity remained unconfirmed.

From germline, CDR1 is SEHNR and CDR2 FQNEAQ (reference sequence). There are 17 residues in the CDR3. The ends lost 1 base at V and 4 bases at J; junction bases unmatched: 10. This receptor was taken from an adult woman who had mild COVID-19 (a few samples of this study predate the infection). Cell type and time point are not known. The sequencing input was PBMCs or a T cell subset sorted from them (not recorded which). The V call is TRBV7-9, the J call TRBJ1-2; 9 bases are shared with TRBD1. The CDR3, as DNA: TGTGCCAGCAGCTTAGGGACAGGGGACGAGATGGCCTATGGCTACACCTTC. This sequence encodes CASSLGTGDEMAYGYTF. Variable domain in full (rest from reference TRBV7-9 and TRBJ1-2): DTGVSQNPRHKITKRGQNVTFRCDPISEHNRLYWYRQTLGQGPEFLTYFQNEAQLEKSRLLSDRFSAERPKGSFSTLEIQRTEQGDSAMYLCASSLGTGDEMAYGYTFGSGTRLTVV.